Shown below are 31 T cell receptor beta chains from a single sample sequenced in a study of T cell responses to AZD1222 COVID-19 vaccine. Assay: immunoSEQ multiplex PCR; the TCRdb copy retains only in-frame clones and omits some. Found here are approximately 100,000 clones, roughly 89% of them singletons; the top ten hold 45%. Source: peripheral blood, taken on day 0 of AZD1222 vaccination. The receptors were sampled from an adult in good health.

The chain couples TRBV16 to TRBJ1-2; D ambiguous. Per the germline V gene, CDR1 is KGHSY and CDR2 is FQNENV. The CDR3 sequence is 13 residues long. Trimming removed 2 bases at V and 5 bases at J, with 9 bases between. The CDR3 region is CASSQRGEYGYTF. The CDR3 nucleotides read TGTGCCAGCAGCCAACGGGGAGAGTATGGCTACACCTTC.

This chain connects TRBV6-1 to TRBJ2-2; D is perhaps TRBD1 (6 bases). From germline, CDR1 is MNHNS and CDR2 SASEGT. This CDR3 spans 17 amino acids. V lost 4 bases and J 0 bases, leaving 15 bases between the germline ends. CDR3 protein: CASSVLGGTPNTGELFF. In DNA form, the CDR3 reads TGTGCCAGCAGTGTCCTCGGTGGGACACCGAACACCGGGGAGCTGTTTTTT.

The rearrangement uses TRBV6-2 or TRBV6-3 and TRBJ2-7; 10 bases map to TRBD2. CDR3 length: 14 amino acids. The V gene's germline CDR1 is MNHEY and CDR2 SVGEGT. V was pared by 5 bases and J by 6 bases, with 7 bases of the junction left unmatched. The CDR3 coding sequence is TGTGCCAGCAGTCAAACTAGCGGGAAGGGCGAGCAGTACTTC. This codes for CASSQTSGKGEQYF.

The V call is TRBV10-3, the J call TRBJ2-7; D gene uncertain. There are 13 residues in the CDR3. Germline V gene lookup returns CDR1 ENHRY and CDR2 SYGVKD. V lost 6 bases and J 1 base, leaving 10 bases between the germline ends. The CDR3 here is CAISHLQSYEQYF. CDR3 nucleotides: TGTGCCATCAGCCACCTACAGTCCTACGAGCAGTACTTC.

CDR3 in amino acids: CASRKYFTGTGVSEAFF. Here the CDR3 DNA reads TGTGCCAGTAGAAAATACTTTACAGGGACTGGGGTCTCTGAAGCTTTCTTT. The chain has TRBV19 and TRBJ1-1, with a weak D call TRBD1 (6 bases). Trimming pared 6 bases from V and 6 bases from J, leaving 26 bases between. This CDR3 comprises 17 residues. The germline V gene has CDR1 LNHDA and CDR2 SQIVND (reference sequence).

The chain employs TRBV6-1 and TRBJ2-7, with TRBD1 as a possible D gene (6 bases). The CDR3 is 16 residues long. Between the trimmed V and J ends, which lost 3 bases and 0 bases, there was a span of 15 bases. Germline CDR1 MNHNS, CDR2 SASEGT. CDR3 sequence: CASSDARQATSYEQYF. CDR3 nucleotide sequence: TGTGCCAGCAGTGACGCCCGACAGGCAACCTCCTACGAGCAGTACTTC.

The genes are TRBV6-1 and TRBJ2-7; a weak D match, TRBD1 (5 bases). CDR3 length: 13 residues. The germline V and J ends were trimmed by 2 bases and 5 bases, with 10 bases remaining between them. Germline-derived CDR1 and CDR2 are MNHNS and SASEGT. The CDR3 region is CASSERQGNEQYF. Here the CDR3 DNA reads TGTGCCAGCAGTGAACGGCAGGGAAACGAGCAGTACTTC.

V is TRBV6-6 and J is TRBJ1-2; the D is unclear. Germline lookup yields CDR1 MNHNY and CDR2 SVGAGI (reference sequence). The CDR3 is 13 residues long. Trimming took off 6 bases at V and 10 bases at J, with 18 bases between the two ends. DNA of the CDR3: TGTGCCAGCAGCTCCGGAACCAGAGTCGTCTACACCTTC. It encodes CASSSGTRVVYTF.

The chain uses TRBV19 and TRBJ1-4, with TRBD1 as a possible D gene (6 bases). There are 13 residues in the CDR3. Germline CDR1 reads LNHDA; CDR2 reads SQIVND (reference sequence). V was shortened by 4 bases and J by 4 bases, with 7 bases between the two germline ends. The CDR3 region is CASSRQDNEKLFF. For the CDR3, the DNA is TGTGCCAGTAGTAGACAGGATAATGAAAAACTGTTTTTT.

V usage is TRBV27 and J usage is TRBJ2-2, with 12 nucleotides matching TRBD2. The trim removed 2 bases at V and 6 bases at J, leaving 7 bases unmatched. The germline V gene encodes CDR1 MNHEY and CDR2 SMNVEV (reference sequence). CDR3 size: 17 residues. CDR3 amino acids: CASSLGLAGGPSGELFF. The CDR3 DNA is TGTGCCAGCAGTTTAGGTCTAGCGGGAGGGCCGTCCGGGGAGCTGTTTTTT.

The CDR3, as DNA: TGTGCCAGCAGCTCGGGGAATTCACCCCTCCACTTT. It encodes CASSSGNSPLHF. The chain combines TRBV7-9 with TRBJ1-6; no clear D. The germline V gene has CDR1 SEHNR and CDR2 FQNEAQ (reference sequence). V shed 4 bases and J shed 7 bases, with 5 bases lying between them. The length of the CDR3 is 12 residues.

The chain recombines TRBV5-1 with TRBJ2-7; 7 positions match TRBD1. The CDR3 runs 13 residues. V lost 4 bases to trimming and J lost 2 bases; unmatched junction nucleotides: 3. Germline V lookup: CDR1 SGHRS, CDR2 YFSETQ. As DNA, the CDR3 is TGCGCCAGCAGCAGGACAGGAACCTACGAGCAGTACTTC. Translating it yields CASSRTGTYEQYF.

The chain carries TRBV30 and TRBJ2-7; TRBD2 aligns across 7 bases. After removal of 1 base from V and 3 bases from J, the junction contained 9 bases not matched to a gene. Germline lookup yields CDR1 GTSNPN and CDR2 SVGIG (reference sequence). This CDR3 is 15 amino acids long. This CDR3 reads CAWSGEGTSVYEQYF. DNA for the CDR3: TGTGCCTGGAGTGGGGAGGGGACCAGCGTCTACGAGCAGTACTTC. The whole variable domain, filled in from reference TRBV30 and TRBJ2-7, reads SQTIHQWPATLVQPVGSPLSLECTVEGTSNPNLYWYRQAAGRGLQLLFYSVGIGQISSEVPQNLSASRPQDRQFILSSKKLLLSDSGFYLCAWSGEGTSVYEQYFGPGTRLTVT.

The CDR3 protein is CASSLVAETQYF. CDR3 nucleotide sequence: TGCGCCAGCAGCTTGGTCGCGGAGACCCAGTACTTC. This chain connects TRBV5-1 to TRBJ2-5, with D hard to call. CDR1 is SGHRS, CDR2 YFSETQ, per germline. V was cut by 0 bases and J by 5 bases, with 5 bases left in between. This CDR3 contains 12 residues.

This chain uses TRBV27 with TRBJ2-7, with a possible D match to TRBD1 (5 bases). V shed 8 bases and J shed 7 bases, with 18 bases lying between them. The CDR3 sequence is 13 residues long. CDR1 is MNHEY, CDR2 SMNVEV, per germline (reference sequence). The CDR3 here is CASCAGVGQEQYF. CDR3 nucleotides: TGTGCCAGCTGCGCCGGTGTCGGACAAGAGCAGTACTTC.

The chain couples TRBV27 to TRBJ2-7; 11 positions agree with TRBD1. This CDR3 has 15 amino acids. V was pared by 4 bases and J by 3 bases, with 5 bases of the junction left unmatched. The V gene's germline CDR1 is MNHEY and CDR2 SMNVEV (reference sequence). CDR3 loop: CASSSGGTGGYEQYF. The CDR3 DNA reads as TGTGCCAGCAGTTCAGGAGGGACAGGGGGCTACGAGCAGTACTTC.

This CDR3 is CASSQGQGYEKLFF. The CDR3 bases are TGTGCCAGCAGCCAAGGACAGGGCTACGAAAAACTGTTTTTT. V gene TRBV4-2 combines with J gene TRBJ1-4, with 7 positions matching TRBD1. Per the germline V gene, CDR1 is LGHNA and CDR2 is YNFKEQ. The CDR3 spans 14 residues. The V segment lost 1 base and the J segment 8 bases; nucleotides outside the gene matches: 4.

The chain carries TRBV28 and TRBJ1-2, with a tentative D call TRBD1 (5 bases). Germline CDR1 and CDR2: MDHEN and SYDVKM. V dropped 6 bases and J dropped 2 bases, with 10 bases sitting between them. This CDR3 is 13 amino acids long. The CDR3 protein is CASRSGTNYGYTF. Here the CDR3 DNA reads TGTGCCAGCAGGTCCGGGACGAACTATGGCTACACCTTC.

The chain has TRBV15 and TRBJ2-1, with no clear D. This CDR3 has 16 residues. V lost 2 bases and J 0 bases, leaving 11 bases between the germline ends. CDR1 and CDR2 (germline): LNHNV, YYDKDF (reference sequence). Here the CDR3 reads CATSRNTLSSYNEQFF. CDR3 nucleotides: TGTGCCACCAGCAGAAATACACTAAGCTCCTACAATGAGCAGTTCTTC.

The chain joins TRBV27 to TRBJ1-1; 8 nucleotides match TRBD1. Germline V CDR1 and CDR2: MNHEY, SMNVEV (reference sequence). The CDR3 runs 15 residues. The junction had 5 bases not matched to a gene; V was cut back by 4 bases and J by 1 base. For the CDR3, the DNA is TGTGCCAGCAGTTCAGGACAGGGCTGGAACACTGAAGCTTTCTTT. This encodes CASSSGQGWNTEAFF.

The chain recombines TRBV14 with TRBJ2-1; maybe TRBD1 (6 bases). CDR1 and CDR2 (germline): SGHDN, FVKESK. This CDR3 region has 16 residues. The ends were cut back, 4 bases at V and 2 bases at J, with 15 bases in the middle. The CDR3 protein is CASSPNQGSPYNEQFF. In DNA, the CDR3 is TGTGCCAGCAGCCCGAACCAGGGGAGCCCCTACAATGAGCAGTTCTTC.

In this sample, this clone turned up once. The chain combines TRBV19 with TRBJ2-7; D is possibly TRBD1 (6 bases). CDR1 is LNHDA and CDR2 is SQIVND in the germline V gene (reference sequence). The length of the CDR3 is 15 residues. Trimming cost V 6 bases and J 2 bases, with 17 bases left between them. The CDR3 DNA follows: TGTGCCAGTAGGAACAGCTACAGGGAACCCTACGAGCAGTACTTC. Protein: CASRNSYREPYEQYF.

This clone has just a few counts. The chain links TRBV9 to TRBJ2-1; D gene unclear. The germline CDR1 and CDR2 sequences are SGDLS and YYNGEE. The CDR3 has 14 amino acids. Trimming cost V 4 bases and J 2 bases, with 10 bases left between them. The CDR3 sequence: CASSPPGPYNEQFF. The CDR3 DNA reads TGTGCCAGCAGCCCACCAGGACCCTACAATGAGCAGTTCTTC.

The chain combines TRBV30 with TRBJ1-2; D is perhaps TRBD1 (6 bases). This CDR3 is built from 12 residues. Per the germline V gene, CDR1 is GTSNPN and CDR2 is SVGIG (reference sequence). Trimming took off 4 bases at V and 7 bases at J, with 13 bases between the two ends. The CDR3 DNA reads as TGTGCCTGGACTGGCGGGGGCGGTGGCTACACCTTC. Translating it yields CAWTGGGGGYTF.

This chain joins TRBV5-1 and TRBJ1-1, with 9 nucleotides matching TRBD1. Germline V CDR1 and CDR2: SGHRS, YFSETQ. Losses at the gene ends were 0 bases for V and 4 bases for J; bases not matched to a gene: 13. The CDR3 runs to 18 residues. The CDR3 loop reads CASSLAPIMRDRATEAFF. Here the CDR3 DNA reads TGCGCCAGCAGCTTGGCCCCAATTATGCGGGACAGGGCCACTGAAGCTTTCTTT.

Notes on this clone: The germline gene is not matched at one end of the junction; a read error may be the cause. J is TRBJ2-5 and V is TRBV7-7, with TRBD2 matching over 11 bases. The CDR3 covers 15 residues. Germline V CDR1 and CDR2: SSHAT, FNYEAQ (reference sequence). CDR3 sequence (DNA): TGTGCCAGCAGCCCCTTAGCGGGAGGGCGGGAGATCCAGTACTTC. Translation gives CASSPLAGGREIQYF.

The chain combines TRBV24-1 with TRBJ2-3; 8 positions match TRBD2. CDR3 size: 16 residues. The germline V gene encodes CDR1 KGHDR and CDR2 SFDVKD. Trimming took 1 base from V and 5 from J; bases not matched to a gene: 7. The CDR3 sequence is CATSDFTGGQGDTQYF. DNA for the CDR3: TGTGCCACCAGTGATTTTACGGGAGGGCAGGGAGATACGCAGTATTTT.

Comments on this clone: Compared with germline, one end of the junction differs, possibly owing to a read error. This rearrangement joins TRBV30 to TRBJ2-7; tentative D call: TRBD2 (5 bases). The CDR3 totals 11 residues. Germline-derived CDR1 and CDR2 are GTSNPN and SVGIG (reference sequence). The DNA of the CDR3 is TGTGCCTGGGGCCGGGATCAGGTCGAGACTTTC. It translates to CAWGRDQVETF.

This chain connects TRBV5-5 to TRBJ2-7, with D possibly being TRBD1 (5 bases). CDR3 length: 13 residues. The V end was cut by 4 bases, the J end by 2 bases, with 10 bases between. CDR1 and CDR2 (germline): SGHKS, YYEKEE (reference sequence). The CDR3 sequence is CASSVVGAYEQYF. The DNA for the CDR3 is TGTGCCAGCAGCGTGGTAGGGGCCTACGAGCAGTACTTC.

The V call is TRBV30, the J call TRBJ1-2; TRBD1 is a possible D gene (6 bases). The germline V gene encodes CDR1 GTSNPN and CDR2 SVGIG (reference sequence). The CDR3 runs to 13 residues. Trimming removed 2 bases from V and 1 base from J, with 8 bases in between. DNA for the CDR3: TGTGCCTGGAGTTTACAGGGTAACTATGGCTACACCTTC. It is translated as CAWSLQGNYGYTF.

The CDR3 region is CAIGGGASYEQYF. CDR3 DNA: TGTGCCATTGGTGGGGGGGCGTCCTACGAGCAGTACTTC. The gene calls are TRBV10-3 and TRBJ2-7; TRBD2 might be the D (7 bases). The CDR3 extends over 13 amino acids. The germline V and J ends were trimmed by 9 bases and 1 base, with 13 bases remaining between them. Germline V gives CDR1 ENHRY, CDR2 SYGVKD.